The 26 T cell receptor beta chains below were found in one sample sequenced in a study of T cell changes during pregnancy in multiple sclerosis. Here immunoSEQ multiplex PCR was the method, and the copy in TCRdb shows in-frame clones only, minus some. The top ten clones hold roughly 10% of a sample with approximately 50,000 clones, 91% of them seen once. This specimen consisted of CD8+ T cells from peripheral blood mononuclear cells, obtained after pregnancy. All receptors derive from a female donor with multiple sclerosis, enrolled in a pregnancy study.

The rearrangement links TRBV7-9 to TRBJ1-1, with D perhaps TRBD1 (5 bases). Trimming stripped 1 base from V and 1 base from J, with 13 bases between. The CDR3 is 16 residues long. CDR1 and CDR2 (germline): SEHNR, FQNEAQ (reference sequence). The CDR3 DNA follows: TGTGCCAGCAGCTTAGTGGGGCGTGGACCGAACACTGAAGCTTTCTTT. It specifies CASSLVGRGPNTEAFF.

This rearrangement joins TRBV6-4 to TRBJ2-3; D is unresolved. Trimming left V 1 base short and J 2 bases short, with 7 bases between. Germline loops: CDR1 MRHNA, CDR2 SNTAGT. The CDR3 loop spans 14 amino acids. CDR3 DNA sequence: TGTGCCAGCAGTGACTTGGGCAACACAGATACGCAGTATTTT. Encoded protein: CASSDLGNTDTQYF.

The chain combines TRBV6-1 with TRBJ2-7, with D possibly TRBD1 on 5 matching bases. The CDR3 has 15 residues. Germline assignment: CDR1 MNHNS and CDR2 SASEGT. V lost 2 bases and J 2 bases, leaving 13 bases between the germline ends. The CDR3 sequence is CASSEISSGTYEQYF. The CDR3 nucleotides are TGTGCCAGCAGTGAAATTTCGTCAGGGACCTACGAGCAGTACTTC.

The chain is built from TRBV5-1 and TRBJ2-7; TRBD1 matches at 11 bases. J lost 4 bases, V lost 4 bases, and 10 bases had no gene match. The CDR3 extends over 16 amino acids. From germline, CDR1 is SGHRS and CDR2 YFSETQ. CDR3 in amino acids: CASSEWDRGEGYEQYF. The DNA for the CDR3 is TGCGCCAGCAGCGAGTGGGACAGGGGGGAAGGATACGAGCAGTACTTC. Combining the CDR3 with reference TRBV5-1 and TRBJ2-7 gives the whole variable domain KAGVTQTPRYLIKTRGQQVTLSCSPISGHRSVSWYQQTPGQGLQFLFEYFSETQRNKGNFPGRFSGRQFSNSRSEMNVSTLELGDSALYLCASSEWDRGEGYEQYFGPGTRLTVT.

The chain recombines TRBV4-1 with TRBJ2-7, with 9 nucleotides matching TRBD1. The CDR3 runs 16 residues. With V trimmed by 1 base and J by 3 bases, 7 bases remained unmatched. Germline V gene data show CDR1 as MGHRA and CDR2 as YSYEKL. CDR3 nucleotide sequence: TGCGCCAGCAGCCAAGCCGGAGGGACAGGGTACTACGAGCAGTACTTC. Its translation: CASSQAGGTGYYEQYF.

V is TRBV6-4 and J is TRBJ2-3, with 9 bases that match TRBD2. This CDR3 is 16 amino acids long. CDR1 is MRHNA and CDR2 is SNTAGT in the germline V gene. V lost 0 bases to trimming and J lost 1 base; unmatched junction nucleotides: 2. The CDR3 DNA reads as TGTGCCAGCAGTGACTCGTCTAGCGGGGGCACAGATACGCAGTATTTT. As protein: CASSDSSSGGTDTQYF.

V is TRBV9 and J is TRBJ1-1; a possible D gene is TRBD1 (5 bases). Germline-derived CDR1 and CDR2 are SGDLS and YYNGEE. Trimming pared 3 bases from V and 0 bases from J, leaving 12 bases between. This CDR3 comprises 15 residues. CDR3 bases: TGTGCCAGCAGCGACTACGGGGGAGTGAACACTGAAGCTTTCTTT. This sequence encodes CASSDYGGVNTEAFF.

The gene calls are TRBV27 and TRBJ1-2; TRBD1 is a possible D gene (6 bases). V was clipped by 6 bases and J by 7 bases, with 15 bases between them. The CDR3 runs to 13 residues. Per germline, CDR1 MNHEY and CDR2 SMNVEV (reference sequence). This CDR3 is CASRYEGGLGYTF. The CDR3 DNA follows: TGTGCCAGCAGATACGAAGGGGGTCTTGGCTACACCTTC.

This rearrangement joins TRBV14 to TRBJ1-1, with TRBD1 identical over 11 bases. The CDR3 length is 15 residues. Germline V gives CDR1 SGHDN, CDR2 FVKESK. J gave up 3 bases and V 3 bases, and 3 bases lay outside the gene matches. CDR3 in amino acids: CASSQRDRGDTEAFF. CDR3 sequence (DNA): TGTGCCAGCAGCCAGAGGGACAGGGGGGACACTGAAGCTTTCTTT.

The J gene is TRBJ2-7, the V gene TRBV27; a possible D gene is TRBD2 (5 bases). The germline CDR1 and CDR2 sequences are MNHEY and SMNVEV (reference sequence). This CDR3 has 13 amino acids. The V end was cut by 4 bases, the J end by 0 bases, with 7 bases between. The CDR3 nucleotides read TGTGCCAGCAGTTACGGGGACTCCTACGAGCAGTACTTC. This gives the protein CASSYGDSYEQYF.

This sequence joins TRBV5-1 and TRBJ2-2; 11 bases align to TRBD2. CDR3 size: 15 residues. Germline CDR1 SGHRS, CDR2 YFSETQ. V shed 4 bases and J 7 bases; nucleotides not matched to a gene: 6. The DNA for the CDR3 is TGCGCCAGCAGCCCAGGGACTAGCGGAGGCGGGGAGCTGTTTTTT. This translates into CASSPGTSGGGELFF.

The chain combines TRBV11-2 with TRBJ2-4, with 10 bases identical to TRBD2. The CDR3 has 14 amino acids. Losses at the gene ends were 5 bases for V and 7 bases for J; bases not matched to a gene: 5. Germline CDR1 SGHAT, CDR2 FQNNGV. The DNA of the CDR3 is TGTGCCAGCAGCCCAACGGGACTAGCGAACATTCAGTACTTC. Amino acid sequence: CASSPTGLANIQYF. The full variable domain, with the rest looked up from reference TRBV11-2 and TRBJ2-4, is EAGVAQSPRYKIIEKRQSVAFWCNPISGHATLYWYQQILGQGPKLLIQFQNNGVVDDSQLPKDRFSAERLKGVDSTLKIQPAKLEDSAVYLCASSPTGLANIQYFGAGTRLSVL.

This rearrangement joins TRBV13 to TRBJ1-2; TRBD1 is a possible D gene (5 bases). This CDR3 is built from 15 residues. CDR1 and CDR2 (germline): PRHDT, FYEKMQ (reference sequence). V dropped 0 bases and J dropped 5 bases, with 13 bases sitting between them. The CDR3 DNA reads TGTGCCAGCAGCTTAGGTGGAGGGGAAGGGTATGGCTACACCTTC. Translating gives CASSLGGGEGYGYTF.

The CDR3 reads CASSPPGGSYEQYF. Here the CDR3 DNA reads TGTGCCAGCAGTCCTCCGGGGGGATCATACGAGCAGTACTTC. The genes are TRBV6-1 and TRBJ2-7; 7 bases map to TRBD2. Losses at the gene ends were 5 bases for V and 4 bases for J; bases not matched to a gene: 8. Per germline, CDR1 MNHNS and CDR2 SASEGT. This CDR3 comprises 14 residues.

The V gene is TRBV28, the J gene TRBJ2-5; 7 bases are shared with TRBD2. The CDR3 length is 15 residues. V lost 6 bases to trimming and J lost 5 bases; unmatched junction nucleotides: 12. Germline assignment: CDR1 MDHEN and CDR2 SYDVKM. CDR3 in amino acids: CASSQGPGGEETQYF. The DNA of the CDR3 is TGTGCCAGCAGCCAAGGCCCGGGAGGTGAGGAGACCCAGTACTTC.

V usage is TRBV27 and J usage is TRBJ2-7; D possibly corresponds to TRBD2 (5 bases). Between the trimmed V and J ends, which lost 8 bases and 3 bases, there was a span of 11 bases. This CDR3 is 12 amino acids long. CDR1 is MNHEY, CDR2 SMNVEV, per germline (reference sequence). For the CDR3, the DNA is TGTGCCAGCGGGCCGGGATTCTACGAGCAGTACTTC. Translation gives CASGPGFYEQYF.

The chain joins TRBV11-2 to TRBJ1-2; D is unclear. This CDR3 is 14 amino acids long. Trimming pared 0 bases from V and 8 bases from J, leaving 13 bases between. The germline CDR1 and CDR2 sequences are SGHAT and FQNNGV. CDR3 sequence: CASSLDSGLAGYTF. In DNA, the CDR3 is TGTGCCAGCAGCTTAGATTCCGGACTTGCAGGCTACACCTTC.

In this sample, this clone turned up once. CDR3 residues: CSVETGTTLYNEQFF. CDR3 DNA: TGCAGCGTTGAAACCGGGACTACCCTCTACAATGAGCAGTTCTTC. J is TRBJ2-1 and V is TRBV29-1; TRBD2 aligns across 7 bases. J was trimmed by 3 bases and V by 2 bases; bases with no gene match: 7. The germline V gene has CDR1 SQVTM and CDR2 ANQGSEA. CDR3 length: 15 residues.

This chain links TRBV19 with TRBJ1-1, with TRBD1 as a possible D gene (6 bases). This CDR3 contains 12 residues. Germline V CDR1 and CDR2: LNHDA, SQIVND (reference sequence). V shed 5 bases and J shed 6 bases, with 10 bases lying between them. The CDR3 nucleotides are TGTGCCAGTAGTTCAGGGGTTGCTGAAGCTTTCTTT. Protein product: CASSSGVAEAFF.

This clone was recorded only once. The V gene is TRBV6-5, the J gene TRBJ2-7; the match to TRBD1 covers 7 bases. Germline V gene data show CDR1 as MNHEY and CDR2 as SVGAGI. The CDR3 spans 16 residues. V shed 0 bases and J 3 bases; nucleotides not matched to a gene: 8. The CDR3 loop reads CASSYSSGQLLYEQYF. The DNA for the CDR3 is TGTGCCAGCAGTTACTCGTCGGGACAGCTCCTCTACGAGCAGTACTTC.

The V and J genes are TRBV19 and TRBJ2-7, with 7 bases that match TRBD1. V trimming: 5 bases; J trimming: 0 bases; junction bases outside the gene matches: 7. Germline V gene data show CDR1 as LNHDA and CDR2 as SQIVND (reference sequence). The CDR3 loop spans 15 amino acids. DNA for the CDR3: TGTGCCAGTAGTCCGGGACAGACCAGCTCCTACGAGCAGTACTTC. Translating it yields CASSPGQTSSYEQYF. Full variable domain (rest looked up from reference TRBV19 and TRBJ2-7): DGGITQSPKYLFRKEGQNVTLSCEQNLNHDAMYWYRQDPGQGLRLIYYSQIVNDFQKGDIAEGYSVSREKKESFPLTVTSAQKNPTAFYLCASSPGQTSSYEQYFGPGTRLTVT.

V and J are TRBV6-5 and TRBJ2-7, with D perhaps TRBD2 (6 bases). CDR1 is MNHEY, CDR2 SVGAGI, per germline. The CDR3 totals 14 residues. Trimming removed 0 bases at V and 5 bases at J, with 11 bases between. DNA of the CDR3: TGTGCCAGCAGTTACTCGGGGGGTTCCAACGAGCAGTACTTC. Translation gives CASSYSGGSNEQYF.

The chain employs TRBV2 and TRBJ2-7; 7 nucleotides match TRBD2. Germline CDR1 SNHLY, CDR2 FYNNEI. CDR3 length: 14 residues. J was trimmed by 0 bases and V by 10 bases; bases with no gene match: 9. CDR3 region: CATLAGAGSYEQYF. CDR3 in DNA: TGTGCCACCTTGGCGGGAGCGGGCTCCTACGAGCAGTACTTC. The entire variable domain, with the rest obtained from reference TRBV2 and TRBJ2-7, is as follows: EPEVTQTPSHQVTQMGQEVILRCVPISNHLYFYWYRQILGQKVEFLVSFYNNEISEKSEIFDDQFSVERPDGSNFTLKIRSTKLEDSAMYFCATLAGAGSYEQYFGPGTRLTVT.

CDR3 residues: CASSPRDKPYEQYF. DNA for the CDR3: TGTGCCAGCAGCCCGAGGGACAAGCCCTACGAGCAGTACTTC. The J gene is TRBJ2-7, the V gene TRBV7-9; possible D gene TRBD1, 6 bases. Trimming shortened V by 5 bases and J by 2 bases, and 13 bases separated the two germline ends. The CDR3 contains 14 residues. From germline, CDR1 is SEHNR and CDR2 FQNEAQ (reference sequence).

The rearrangement joins TRBV5-6 to TRBJ1-1, with D perhaps matching TRBD1 (5 bases). The CDR3 length is 13 residues. Germline CDR1 reads SGHDT; CDR2 reads YYEEEE. V was clipped by 3 bases and J by 2 bases, with 8 bases between them. The CDR3 DNA reads as TGTGCCAGCAGCTCAGGGCTTAACACTGAAGCTTTCTTT. It specifies CASSSGLNTEAFF.

The chain is built from TRBV14 and TRBJ2-1; D not certain. Germline V lookup: CDR1 SGHDN, CDR2 FVKESK. V was clipped by 4 bases and J by 7 bases, with 11 bases between them. There are 13 residues in the CDR3. DNA for the CDR3: TGTGCCAGCAGCCCCACTTACAGTAATGAGCAGTTCTTC. Its protein product is CASSPTYSNEQFF.